This T cell receptor (beta chain) was recorded in a study of T cell changes during pregnancy in multiple sclerosis (dated by TCRdb to the late 2010s). Study-level background: In women with multiple sclerosis, the researchers looked at how the T cell repertoire shifted as pregnancy progressed.

With respect to this clone: No antigen is known for it. Qualities for individual bases were not recorded, and no much larger clone is one base off.

To prepare the library, the immunoSEQ multiplex PCR assay was applied. TCRdb stores this immuneACCESS table with in-frame sequences only. Part of the clones is absent; in the studies checked, under half of the shortfall reflects unresolved V genes, and no reason is known for the rest. This sample is represented by about 24,000 clones; over 80% of them were singletons. Jointly, the top ten make up roughly 14% of the sample. The CDR1 and CDR2 encoded by the germline V gene are SGHAT and FQNNGV. From cysteine to phenylalanine, the CDR3 is 19 amino acids long. Only the CDR3 portion is preserved as DNA: 57 bases, with reading frame beginning at the first base. V and J are trimmed by 5 bases and 1 base, and the gene matches miss 16 bases of the junction.

The sample in question was CD8+ T cells from peripheral blood mononuclear cells, obtained in the first trimester of pregnancy. The source of this sequence is a female donor in good health, enrolled as a control in a pregnancy study. The rearrangement joined TRBV11-2 to TRBJ1-1; the junction holds 10 bases that match TRBD1. The nucleotide sequence reads as follows: TGTGCCAGCAGCCCGAAAAGGACAGGGGGGAGATTAACGAACACTGAAGCTTTCTTT. This is translated as CASSPKRTGGRLTNTEAFF.